The 21 T cell receptor beta chains given below trace back to one sample, sequenced in a study of cytomegalovirus exposure and HLA in healthy donors. In the PCR, 60 Vbeta and 13 Jbeta primers were used. Profiled with immunoSEQ multiplex PCR; TCRdb holds only in-frame clones, not every one. The data contain approximately 150,000 clones, just under 75% of them singletons. Source material: PBMCs. The receptor source for this set is a young woman in good health and CMV-seronegative.

This rearrangement joins TRBV12-5 to TRBJ1-3, with TRBD1 as a possible D gene (5 bases). Trimming left V 1 base short and J 4 bases short, with 5 bases between. The germline V gene has CDR1 LGHNT and CDR2 FRNRAP. The CDR3 is 13 amino acids. CDR3 loop: CASGLGQGNTIYF. The CDR3 DNA sequence: TGTGCTAGTGGTTTGGGACAGGGAAACACCATATATTTT.

The gene calls are TRBV6-5 and TRBJ1-5, with 10 bases that match TRBD1. Germline CDR1 MNHEY, CDR2 SVGAGI. The V segment lost 6 bases and the J segment 7 bases; nucleotides outside the gene matches: 6. The length of the CDR3 is 14 residues. CDR3 sequence (DNA): TGTGCCAGCAGCTTCGGACAGGGGGTCCAGCCCCAGCATTTT. Its protein product is CASSFGQGVQPQHF.

The chain recombines TRBV20-1 with TRBJ2-5; no definite D call. Germline-derived CDR1 and CDR2 are DFQATT and SNEGSKA (reference sequence). The V end lost 8 bases, the J end lost 0 bases, and 7 bases lay between the germline ends. The CDR3 runs 11 residues. The CDR3 DNA follows: TGCAGTCCAGGATACCAAGAGACCCAGTACTTC. Protein: CSPGYQETQYF.

The chain recombines TRBV4-3 with TRBJ1-6; TRBD1 agrees at 7 bases. Looked up from germline, CDR1 is LGHNA and CDR2 is YSLEER. The length of the CDR3 is 15 residues. The V gene end was trimmed by 2 bases and the J gene end by 9 bases; junction bases not matched to a gene: 7. Here the CDR3 reads CASSQSDRDSSPLHF. The CDR3 region has the DNA TGCGCCAGCAGCCAATCAGACAGGGATAGTTCACCCCTCCACTTT.

This clone appeared once. The V call is TRBV10-3, the J call TRBJ1-3; TRBD1 aligns across 8 bases. This CDR3 region has 13 residues. V was clipped by 8 bases and J by 4 bases; unmatched bases: 4. CDR1 is ENHRY and CDR2 is SYGVKD in the germline V gene. This chain's CDR3 is CAIGTGEGNTIYF. The DNA for the CDR3 is TGTGCCATCGGGACAGGTGAAGGAAACACCATATATTTT.

This chain uses TRBV11-2 with TRBJ1-2; maybe TRBD1 (6 bases). Germline CDR1 SGHAT, CDR2 FQNNGV. Trimming stripped 3 bases from V and 8 bases from J, with 16 bases between. This CDR3 has 14 residues. CDR3 in DNA: TGTGCCAGCAGCTTGCAGGGTCAGGGGTGGGGCTACACCTTC. It codes for CASSLQGQGWGYTF.

A few counts support this clone. The chain uses TRBV5-4 and TRBJ1-2, with 7 bases aligning to TRBD1. The germline V gene encodes CDR1 SGHNT and CDR2 YYREEE (reference sequence). The junction had 4 bases not matched to a gene; V was cut back by 4 bases and J by 1 base. The CDR3 consists of 14 residues. CDR3 DNA sequence: TGTGCCAGCAGCACGGGGACAGTTAACTATGGCTACACCTTC. It specifies CASSTGTVNYGYTF.

The chain carries TRBV2 and TRBJ2-1; 11 positions agree with TRBD1. The CDR3 runs to 13 residues. The germline CDR1 and CDR2 sequences are SNHLY and FYNNEI. V shed 8 bases, J shed 5 bases, and the junction held 2 bases outside the gene matches. In DNA, the CDR3 is TGTGCCAGCCTGGACAGGGGGCACAATGAGCAGTTCTTC. Translating gives CASLDRGHNEQFF.

V usage is TRBV25-1 and J usage is TRBJ2-2; 7 bases fit TRBD2. The ends lost 1 base at V and 5 bases at J; junction bases unmatched: 4. Germline V lookup: CDR1 MGHDK, CDR2 SYGVNS. This CDR3 region has 15 residues. The CDR3 sequence: CASSESGGGTGELFF. The DNA for the CDR3 is TGTGCCAGCAGTGAATCGGGGGGAGGGACCGGGGAGCTGTTTTTT.

This clone came up once. The chain recombines TRBV7-9 with TRBJ2-7; D possibly corresponds to TRBD1 (5 bases). CDR3 length: 15 amino acids. Germline CDR1 SEHNR, CDR2 FQNEAQ (reference sequence). V lost 0 bases to trimming and J lost 3 bases, with 12 bases between them. The CDR3, as DNA: TGTGCCAGCAGCTTAGCGCAGGGCTACTTCTACGAGCAGTACGTC. Translated, it gives CASSLAQGYFYEQYV.

The chain carries TRBV2 and TRBJ1-2, with D maybe TRBD1 (5 bases). With 3 bases removed from V and 8 bases from J, the gap between germline ends came to 7 bases. Looked up from germline, CDR1 is SNHLY and CDR2 is FYNNEI. The CDR3 loop spans 11 amino acids. The CDR3 loop reads CASSDRTGYTF. CDR3 in DNA: TGTGCCAGCAGTGACAGGACAGGCTACACCTTC.

V and J are TRBV7-2 and TRBJ2-4; 10 bases are shared with TRBD2. Germline CDR1 SGHTA, CDR2 FQGNSA. The CDR3 length is 15 residues. The V and J ends lost 3 bases and 6 bases, in that order; junction bases with no gene match: 5. This chain's CDR3 is CASSFSGGTGNIQYF. CDR3 coding DNA: TGTGCCAGCAGCTTTAGCGGGGGGACCGGAAACATTCAGTACTTC.

The chain links TRBV7-9 to TRBJ2-1; weak D call: TRBD2 (6 bases). CDR3 length: 18 residues. Germline V gives CDR1 SEHNR, CDR2 FQNEAQ (reference sequence). Trimming took 5 bases from V and 0 from J, leaving 20 bases between them. The CDR3 nucleotides are TGTGCCAGCAGCCAACCCCCTTTCGGGAGAACCTCCTACAATGAGCAGTTCTTC. This gives the protein CASSQPPFGRTSYNEQFF.

This clone was found once. CDR3 in amino acids: CASSLPSGTDTQYF. The CDR3 nucleotides are TGTGCCAGCAGCCTCCCTAGCGGGACAGATACGCAGTATTTT. This chain joins TRBV5-4 and TRBJ2-3; TRBD2 aligns across 8 bases. The V gene end was trimmed by 4 bases and the J gene end by 3 bases; junction bases not matched to a gene: 4. Germline V gene data show CDR1 as SGHNT and CDR2 as YYREEE (reference sequence). This CDR3 has 14 residues.

The chain recombines TRBV7-2 with TRBJ1-3, with 7 bases matching TRBD1. Per germline, CDR1 SGHTA and CDR2 FQGNSA. The junction had 5 bases not matched to a gene; V was cut back by 4 bases and J by 2 bases. The CDR3 length is 15 residues. The CDR3, as DNA: TGTGCCAGCAGCTCTAGAGACAGGGCTGGAAACACCATATATTTT. Protein: CASSSRDRAGNTIYF.

The rearrangement joins TRBV7-8 to TRBJ1-6, with 8 bases identical to TRBD1. There are 14 residues in the CDR3. Trimming removed 1 base from V and 7 bases from J; junction bases left unmatched: 0. Per germline, CDR1 SGHVS and CDR2 FQNEAQ. The CDR3 sequence: CASSLDRGNSPLHF. The DNA of the CDR3 is TGTGCCAGCAGCTTAGACAGGGGGAATTCACCCCTCCACTTT. The full variable domain, in which reference TRBV7-8 and TRBJ1-6 provide the parts outside the CDR3, is GAGVSQSPRYKVAKRGQDVALRCDPISGHVSLFWYQQALGQGPEFLTYFQNEAQLDKSGLPSDRFFAERPEGSVSTLKIQRTQQEDSAVYLCASSLDRGNSPLHFGNGTRLTVT.

This sequence joins TRBV2 and TRBJ1-2; 7 bases fit TRBD1. The J segment lost 3 bases and the V segment lost 8 bases, leaving 9 bases of the junction unmatched. The CDR3 length is 14 residues. Germline V gene lookup returns CDR1 SNHLY and CDR2 FYNNEI. DNA of the CDR3: TGTGCCAGCGTATCAGGGGGGTTGTACTATGGCTACACCTTC. This codes for CASVSGGLYYGYTF.

The J gene is TRBJ2-3, the V gene TRBV11-2, with D possibly being TRBD2 (6 bases). The V end was cut by 5 bases, the J end by 10 bases, with 19 bases between. CDR3 size: 14 residues. Germline-derived CDR1 and CDR2 are SGHAT and FQNNGV. CDR3 region: CASSLPGGTDSQYF. CDR3 bases: TGTGCCAGCAGCCTACCCGGGGGAACGGATTCGCAGTATTTT.

The DNA of the CDR3 is TGTGCCAGCAGCAAAACGCAGGGTTCTTCACCCCTCCACTTT. Protein product: CASSKTQGSSPLHF. The chain joins TRBV7-9 to TRBJ1-6, with a possible D match to TRBD1 (5 bases). Germline lookup yields CDR1 SEHNR and CDR2 FQNEAQ (reference sequence). V lost 5 bases to trimming and J lost 9 bases, with 14 bases between them. There are 14 residues in the CDR3.

This clone occurred a few times. The rearrangement uses TRBV9 and TRBJ2-3; weak D call: TRBD2 (6 bases). The germline V gene has CDR1 SGDLS and CDR2 YYNGEE. The CDR3 length is 15 residues. The V and J ends lost 2 bases and 6 bases respectively, with 16 bases between them. The CDR3 nucleotides are TGTGCCAGCAGCGTGCTAGCGACTGCGGGGGATACGCAGTATTTT. It yields the protein CASSVLATAGDTQYF.

The chain recombines TRBV6-1 with TRBJ1-5; D gene uncertain. Deletions cut 6 bases from V and 9 bases from J, with 15 bases between. The CDR3 loop spans 13 amino acids. Germline assignment: CDR1 MNHNS and CDR2 SASEGT. The CDR3: CASSGVLGRPQHF. CDR3 nucleotides: TGTGCCAGCAGCGGGGTGTTAGGGCGGCCCCAGCATTTT.